The clone carrying this TCR delta chain was counted a few times. A much larger clonotype is one base distant, so this may be a read error. This CDR3 is also generated by other DNA sequences in the sample. This record comes from a study of gamma-delta chains in newborns, infants, children. On the study more broadly: Innate gammadelta T cells reportedly expand polyclonally right after birth, driven by microbial exposure, per the title.

CDR3 length: 18 amino acids. The germline V gene encodes CDR1 GEAIGNYY and CDR2 EKD. TCRdb reapplied CATT to the reads. The sample records about 6,100 delta-chain clones, 2.6% being singletons. The chain recombines TRDV2 with TRDJ3, with 10 bases fitting TRDD3. The sample taken for sequencing was blood. The sequence derives from a child who was a newborn, infant or young child, either healthy, febrile or measles-vaccinated (not recorded which). CDR3 nucleotide sequence: TGTGCCTGTGACACAGGGGGATACGCGTCCTGGGGCACCCGACAGATGTTTTTC. Residues: CACDTGGYASWGTRQMFF.